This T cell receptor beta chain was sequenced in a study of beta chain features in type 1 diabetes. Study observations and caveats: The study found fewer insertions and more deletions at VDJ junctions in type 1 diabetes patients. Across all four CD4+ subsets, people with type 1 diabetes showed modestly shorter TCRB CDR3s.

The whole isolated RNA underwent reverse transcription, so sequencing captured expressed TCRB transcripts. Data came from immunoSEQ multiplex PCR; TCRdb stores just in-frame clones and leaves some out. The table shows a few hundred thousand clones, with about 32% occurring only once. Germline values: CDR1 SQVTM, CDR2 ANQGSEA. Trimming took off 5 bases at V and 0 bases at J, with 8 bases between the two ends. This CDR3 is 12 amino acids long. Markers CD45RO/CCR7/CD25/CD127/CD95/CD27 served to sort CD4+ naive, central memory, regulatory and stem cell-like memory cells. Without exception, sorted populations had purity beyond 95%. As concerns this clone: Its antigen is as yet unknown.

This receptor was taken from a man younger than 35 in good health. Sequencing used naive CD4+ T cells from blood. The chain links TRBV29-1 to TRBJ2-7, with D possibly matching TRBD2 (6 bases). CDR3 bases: TGCAGCGTTCGGACTACCTCCTACGAGCAGTACTTC. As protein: CSVRTTSYEQYF.